This TCR beta chain was retrieved from a study of cytomegalovirus exposure and HLA in healthy donors. Whole-study context: Caucasian-associated ancestry cluster membership applied to under 85% of over 350 genotyped donors. Study-wide results and caveats: An observed cluster of highly shared sequence variants was recorded as a likely sequencing artifact. A later analysis linked a missense DCLRE1C variant to TCR beta V- and J-gene trimming.

Germline CDR1 and CDR2: ENHRY and SYGVKD. V was pared by 7 bases and J by 0 bases, with 12 bases between. The CDR3 has 14 amino acids. Points on this clone: Antigen unknown.

A multiplex PCR was run with 60 Vbeta primers and 13 Jbeta primers. Some clones are missing from TCRdb's copy, which holds only in-frame ones; the method was immunoSEQ multiplex PCR. The sample consists of 93,000 or so clones, roughly three quarters of them appearing once. Source material: PBMCs. This TCR derives from a woman under 30 in good health and CMV-seropositive. The J gene is TRBJ1-2, the V gene TRBV10-3; possible D gene TRBD1, 5 bases. The CDR3 coding sequence is TGTGCCATCACTCCAGGGCCCTCTAACTATGGCTACACCTTC. Its protein product is CAITPGPSNYGYTF.